A single sample is the source of the 17 T cell receptor beta chains below, sequenced in a study of identical twins. MiXCR, run by TCRdb on the 5' RACE reads, gives a single entry per CDR3 protein. The sample consists of some 1,600,000 distinct CDR3 sequences, more than 30% of them appearing once. Sample: cord blood. These receptors were obtained from a newborn girl in good health.

This clonotype was detected a few times. The J gene is TRBJ1-1, the V gene TRBV28, with TRBD1 matching over 7 bases. The CDR3 has 15 amino acids. The germline V gene encodes CDR1 MDHEN and CDR2 SYDVKM. The junction had 11 bases not matched to a gene; V was cut back by 8 bases and J by 2 bases. The CDR3 sequence: CASRHGGQINTEAFF. CDR3 DNA sequence: TGTGCCAGCCGCCACGGGGGACAGATAAACACTGAAGCTTTCTTT.

This chain connects TRBV5-1 to TRBJ2-5, with TRBD1 matching 8 bases. Germline V CDR1 and CDR2: SGHRS, YFSETQ. The CDR3 sequence is 15 residues long. The J segment lost 7 bases and the V segment lost 4 bases, leaving 12 bases of the junction unmatched. For the CDR3, the DNA is TGCGCCAGCAGCCCCCAGACAGGGGCGACCGGGACCCAGTACTTC. It specifies CASSPQTGATGTQYF.

This clonotype occurred many times. This chain links TRBV27 with TRBJ2-7; 7 positions agree with TRBD2. CDR1 is MNHEY and CDR2 is SMNVEV in the germline V gene (reference sequence). V shed 5 bases and J 0 bases; nucleotides not matched to a gene: 7. The CDR3 loop spans 15 amino acids. CDR3 residues: CASSRRERISYEQYF. In DNA, the CDR3 is TGTGCCAGCAGTCGGCGGGAGCGGATCTCCTACGAGCAGTACTTC.

This clonotype was detected many times. This chain links TRBV12-3 or TRBV12-4 with TRBJ2-7, with D perhaps matching TRBD1 (6 bases). V was trimmed by 3 bases and J by 6 bases, leaving 6 bases between them. The CDR3 has 11 amino acids. DNA of the CDR3: TGTGCCAGCAGTTTGGGGGCCGAGCAGTACTTC. This translates into CASSLGAEQYF.

This clonotype was seen a handful of times. The rearrangement links TRBV14 to TRBJ1-2; D unresolved. V shed 0 bases and J shed 2 bases, with 16 bases lying between them. CDR1 is SGHDN, CDR2 FVKESK, per germline. The CDR3 consists of 17 residues. The CDR3 coding sequence is TGTGCCAGCAGCCAAGATTGGAAGGCGCTTAAGAACTATGGCTACACCTTC. Translated, it gives CASSQDWKALKNYGYTF.

This clonotype was observed many times. The chain combines TRBV29-1 with TRBJ2-7, with 9 nucleotides matching TRBD2. The ends lost 5 bases at V and 0 bases at J; junction bases unmatched: 5. There are 14 residues in the CDR3. Per germline, CDR1 SQVTM and CDR2 ANQGSEA. The DNA for the CDR3 is TGCAGCGTTTTAAGCGGGAGGTTCTCCTACGAGCAGTACTTC. Its translation is CSVLSGRFSYEQYF.

This chain uses TRBV5-6 with TRBJ1-1; maybe TRBD1 (5 bases). CDR3 length: 14 residues. Trimming took off 7 bases at V and 0 bases at J, with 13 bases between the two ends. Looked up from germline, CDR1 is SGHDT and CDR2 is YYEEEE. CDR3 coding DNA: TGTGCCAGCGCCCCGGGACGGATGAACACTGAAGCTTTCTTT. It encodes CASAPGRMNTEAFF. The full variable domain, rest sourced from reference TRBV5-6 and TRBJ1-1, is DAGVTQSPTHLIKTRGQQVTLRCSPKSGHDTVSWYQQALGQGPQFIFQYYEEEERQRGNFPDRFSGHQFPNYSSELNVNALLLGDSALYLCASAPGRMNTEAFFGQGTRLTVV.

This clonotype occurred a few times. The rearrangement joins TRBV10-3 to TRBJ2-1; TRBD1 might be the D (6 bases). The germline V gene has CDR1 ENHRY and CDR2 SYGVKD. Trimming stripped 4 bases from V and 10 bases from J, with 14 bases between. The CDR3 contains 13 residues. This CDR3 reads CAISGDTYGEQFF. As DNA, the CDR3 is TGTGCCATCAGTGGGGACACCTATGGGGAGCAGTTCTTC.

CDR3 sequence: CASSEHTNTEAFF. CDR3 DNA: TGTGCCAGCAGTGAGCACACGAACACTGAAGCTTTCTTT. The chain combines TRBV6-1 with TRBJ1-1; no clear D. V was trimmed by 3 bases and J by 1 base, leaving 6 bases between them. Germline lookup yields CDR1 MNHNS and CDR2 SASEGT. The CDR3 loop spans 13 amino acids.

V usage is TRBV20-1 and J usage is TRBJ1-6, with D uncertain. CDR1 and CDR2 (germline): DFQATT, SNEGSKA (reference sequence). Trimming shortened V by 3 bases and J by 14 bases, and 11 bases separated the two germline ends. This CDR3 contains 11 residues. The CDR3 bases are TGCAGTGCTAGCCTGATTGGGACCCTCCACTTT. This codes for CSASLIGTLHF.

The CDR3 is CSASSGTGEFPQHF. CDR3 DNA sequence: TGCAGTGCTTCATCGGGGACAGGGGAATTTCCCCAGCATTTT. The gene calls are TRBV20-1 and TRBJ1-5; 10 nucleotides agree with TRBD1. Germline V CDR1 and CDR2: DFQATT, SNEGSKA (reference sequence). This CDR3 has 14 amino acids. Unmatched junction bases numbered 11, after V lost 5 bases and J lost 10 bases.

This clonotype was recorded many times. The CDR3: CSARPQGANYGYTF. CDR3 nucleotide sequence: TGCAGTGCTAGGCCGCAGGGAGCTAACTATGGCTACACCTTC. V is TRBV20-1 and J is TRBJ1-2; tentative D call: TRBD1 (5 bases). Trimming took 3 bases from V and 0 from J, leaving 11 bases between them. From germline, CDR1 is DFQATT and CDR2 SNEGSKA (reference sequence). The CDR3 sequence is 14 residues long.

V is TRBV4-2 and J is TRBJ2-3; the D gene is possibly TRBD2 (6 bases). This CDR3 has 16 residues. V was cut by 0 bases and J by 2 bases, with 12 bases left in between. Germline CDR1 reads LGHNA; CDR2 reads YNFKEQ. CDR3 coding DNA: TGTGCCAGCAGCCAAGAGGAGGGGCCTGCCACAGATACGCAGTATTTT. This encodes CASSQEEGPATDTQYF.

The chain has TRBV20-1 and TRBJ2-1; D ambiguous. Trimming cost V 3 bases and J 8 bases, with 17 bases left between them. This CDR3 contains 14 residues. CDR1 is DFQATT and CDR2 is SNEGSKA in the germline V gene (reference sequence). As DNA, the CDR3 is TGCAGTGCTAGTCAGGTAGGACGGTCGCATGAGCAGTTCTTC. Translating it yields CSASQVGRSHEQFF.

This clonotype has only a few counts. The rearrangement uses TRBV5-1 and TRBJ2-3; the D gene is possibly TRBD2 (6 bases). Trimming removed 0 bases at V and 6 bases at J, with 17 bases between. Germline assignment: CDR1 SGHRS and CDR2 YFSETQ. This CDR3 is built from 16 residues. CDR3 sequence reads: CASSLDLASVPDTQYF. The CDR3 DNA reads TGCGCCAGCAGCTTGGATTTGGCTAGCGTCCCCGATACGCAGTATTTT.

Regarding this clonotype: Its ends do not fully match the called genes, so a read error is possible. The chain joins TRBV27 to TRBJ2-1, with TRBD2 as a possible D gene (5 bases). Germline CDR1 is MNHEY and CDR2 is SMNVEV (reference sequence). This CDR3 is built from 12 residues. The CDR3 sequence is CASSGVYSERFF. DNA for the CDR3: TGTGCCAGCAGCGGGGTTTATAGTGAGCGGTTCTTC.

Here the CDR3 DNA reads TGCAGTGCTAAGGTTGGGCTAGCGGGGTGGGAGACCCAGTACTTC. Its protein product is CSAKVGLAGWETQYF. This chain links TRBV20-1 with TRBJ2-5; 9 nucleotides match TRBD2. This CDR3 comprises 15 residues. The germline gives CDR1 DFQATT, CDR2 SNEGSKA (reference sequence). The trim removed 4 bases at V and 5 bases at J, leaving 11 bases unmatched.